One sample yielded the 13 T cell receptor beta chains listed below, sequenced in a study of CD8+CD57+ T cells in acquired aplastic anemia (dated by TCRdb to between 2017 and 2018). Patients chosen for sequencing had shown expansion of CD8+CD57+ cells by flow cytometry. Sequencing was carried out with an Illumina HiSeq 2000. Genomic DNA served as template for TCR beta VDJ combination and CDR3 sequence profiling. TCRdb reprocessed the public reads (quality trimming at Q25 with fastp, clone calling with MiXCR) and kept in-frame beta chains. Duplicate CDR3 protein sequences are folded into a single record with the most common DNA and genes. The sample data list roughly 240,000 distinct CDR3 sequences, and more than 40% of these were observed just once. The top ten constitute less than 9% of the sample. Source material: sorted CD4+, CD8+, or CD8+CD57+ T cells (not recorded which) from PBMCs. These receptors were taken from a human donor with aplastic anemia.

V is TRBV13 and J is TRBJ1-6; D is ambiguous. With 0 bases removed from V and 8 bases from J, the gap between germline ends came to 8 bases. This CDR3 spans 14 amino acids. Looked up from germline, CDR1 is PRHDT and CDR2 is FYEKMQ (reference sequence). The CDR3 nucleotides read TGTGCCAGCAGCTTAGGGGGGAAGGATTCACCCCTCCACTTT. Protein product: CASSLGGKDSPLHF. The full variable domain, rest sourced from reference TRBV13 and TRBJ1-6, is AAGVIQSPRHLIKEKRETATLKCYPIPRHDTVYWYQQGPGQDPQFLISFYEKMQSDKGSIPDRFSAQQFSDYHSELNMSSLELGDSALYFCASSLGGKDSPLHFGNGTRLTVT.

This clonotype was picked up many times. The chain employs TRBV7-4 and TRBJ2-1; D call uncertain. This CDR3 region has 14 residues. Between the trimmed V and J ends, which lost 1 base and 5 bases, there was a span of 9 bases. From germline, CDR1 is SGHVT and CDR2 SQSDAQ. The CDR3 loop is CASSLDPPNNEQFF. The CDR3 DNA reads TGTGCCAGCAGCTTAGATCCCCCGAACAATGAGCAGTTCTTC. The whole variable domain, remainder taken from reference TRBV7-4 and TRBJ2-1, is GAGVSQSPRYKVAKRGRDVALRCDSISGHVTLYWYRQTLGQGSEVLTYSQSDAQRDKSGRPSGRFSAERPERSVSTLKIQRTEQGDSAVYLCASSLDPPNNEQFFGPGTRLTVL.

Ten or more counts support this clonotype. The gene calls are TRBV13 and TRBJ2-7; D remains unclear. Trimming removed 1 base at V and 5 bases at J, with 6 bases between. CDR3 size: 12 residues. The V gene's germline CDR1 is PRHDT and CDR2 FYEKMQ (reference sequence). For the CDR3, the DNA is TGTGCCAGCAGCTTAGAGGTCGACGAGCAGTACTTC. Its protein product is CASSLEVDEQYF.

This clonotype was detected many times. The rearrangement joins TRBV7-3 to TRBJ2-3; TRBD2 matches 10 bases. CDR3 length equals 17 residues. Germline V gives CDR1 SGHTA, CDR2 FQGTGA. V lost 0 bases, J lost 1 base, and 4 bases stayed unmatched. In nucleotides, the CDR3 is TGTGCCAGCAGCTTAACCACTACTAGCGGGGGCACAGATACGCAGTATTTT. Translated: CASSLTTTSGGTDTQYF.

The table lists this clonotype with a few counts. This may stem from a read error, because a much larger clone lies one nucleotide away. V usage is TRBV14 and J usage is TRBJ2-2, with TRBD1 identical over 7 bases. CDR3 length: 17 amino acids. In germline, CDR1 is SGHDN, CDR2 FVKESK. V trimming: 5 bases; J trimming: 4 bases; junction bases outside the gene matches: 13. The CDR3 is CASSKLRQGVSTGELFF. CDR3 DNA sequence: TGTGCCAGCAGCAAATTGCGACAGGGAGTGAGCACCGGGGAGCTGTTTTTT.

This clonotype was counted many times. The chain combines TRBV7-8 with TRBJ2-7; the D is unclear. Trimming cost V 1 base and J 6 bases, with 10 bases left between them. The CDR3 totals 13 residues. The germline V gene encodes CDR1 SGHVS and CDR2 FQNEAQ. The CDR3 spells CASSLDPTAEQYF. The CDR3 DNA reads TGTGCCAGCAGCTTAGACCCAACAGCCGAGCAGTACTTC.

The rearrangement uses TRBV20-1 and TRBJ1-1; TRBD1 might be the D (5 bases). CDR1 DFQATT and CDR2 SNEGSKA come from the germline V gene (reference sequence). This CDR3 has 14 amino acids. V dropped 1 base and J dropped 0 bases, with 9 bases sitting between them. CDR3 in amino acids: CSARVNRMNTEAFF. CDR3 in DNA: TGCAGTGCTAGAGTCAACAGGATGAACACTGAAGCTTTCTTT.

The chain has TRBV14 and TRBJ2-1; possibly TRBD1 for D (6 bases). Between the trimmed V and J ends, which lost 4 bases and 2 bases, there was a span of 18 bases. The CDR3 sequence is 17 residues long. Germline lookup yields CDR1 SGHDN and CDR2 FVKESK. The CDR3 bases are TGTGCCAGCAGCCGATTCGGAGTGGGGGCCGCCTACAATGAGCAGTTCTTC. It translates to CASSRFGVGAAYNEQFF.

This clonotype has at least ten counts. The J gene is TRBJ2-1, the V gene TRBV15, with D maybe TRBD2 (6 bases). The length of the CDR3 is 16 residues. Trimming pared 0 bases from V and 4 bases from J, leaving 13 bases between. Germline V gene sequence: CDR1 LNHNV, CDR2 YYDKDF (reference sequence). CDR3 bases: TGTGCCACCAGCAGAGATCGTGGGGGGACTTACAATGAGCAGTTCTTC. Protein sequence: CATSRDRGGTYNEQFF.

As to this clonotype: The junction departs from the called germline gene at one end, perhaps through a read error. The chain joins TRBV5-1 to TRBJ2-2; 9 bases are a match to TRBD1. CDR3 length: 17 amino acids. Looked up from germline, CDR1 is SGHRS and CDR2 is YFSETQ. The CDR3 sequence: CASSVPKGQGGTGELFF. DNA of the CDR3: TGTGCCAGCAGCGTTCCAAAGGGACAGGGTGGAACCGGGGAGCTGTTTTTT.

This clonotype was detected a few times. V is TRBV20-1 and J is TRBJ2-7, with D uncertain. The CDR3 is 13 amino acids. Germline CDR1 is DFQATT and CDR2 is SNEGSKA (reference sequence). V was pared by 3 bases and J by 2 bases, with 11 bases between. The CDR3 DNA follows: TGCAGTGCTAGCGCCGCCGAGACCTACGAGCAGTACTTC. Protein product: CSASAAETYEQYF.

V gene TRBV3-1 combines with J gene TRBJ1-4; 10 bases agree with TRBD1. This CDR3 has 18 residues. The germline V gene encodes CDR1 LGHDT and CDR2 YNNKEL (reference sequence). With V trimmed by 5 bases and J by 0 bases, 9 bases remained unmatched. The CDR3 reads CASSDPGQGSATNEKLFF. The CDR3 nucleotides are TGTGCCAGCAGCGACCCGGGACAGGGGTCGGCAACTAATGAAAAACTGTTTTTT. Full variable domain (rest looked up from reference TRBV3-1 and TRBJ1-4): DTAVSQTPKYLVTQMGNDKSIKCEQNLGHDTMYWYKQDSKKFLKIMFSYNNKELIINETVPNRFSPKSPDKAHLNLHINSLELGDSAVYFCASSDPGQGSATNEKLFFGSGTQLSVL.

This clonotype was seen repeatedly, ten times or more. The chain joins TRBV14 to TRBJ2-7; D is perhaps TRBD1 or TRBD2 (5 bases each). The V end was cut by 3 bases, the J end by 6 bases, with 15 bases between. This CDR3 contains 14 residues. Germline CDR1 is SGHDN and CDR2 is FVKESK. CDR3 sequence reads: CASSHVRDPIEQYF. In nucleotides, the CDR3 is TGTGCCAGCAGCCACGTCCGGGACCCCATCGAGCAGTACTTC.